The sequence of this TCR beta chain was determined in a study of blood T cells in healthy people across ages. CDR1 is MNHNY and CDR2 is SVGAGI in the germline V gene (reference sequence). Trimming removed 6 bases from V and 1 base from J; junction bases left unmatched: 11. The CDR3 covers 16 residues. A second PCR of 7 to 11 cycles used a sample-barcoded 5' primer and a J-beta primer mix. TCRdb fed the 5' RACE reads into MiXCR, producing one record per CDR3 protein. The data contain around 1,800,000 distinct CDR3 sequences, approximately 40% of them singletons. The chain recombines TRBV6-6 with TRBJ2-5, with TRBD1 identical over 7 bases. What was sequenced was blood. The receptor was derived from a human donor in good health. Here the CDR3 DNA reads TGTGCCAGCAGCTACCCGGGACAGACCCTCCAAGAGACCCAGTACTTC. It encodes CASSYPGQTLQETQYF.